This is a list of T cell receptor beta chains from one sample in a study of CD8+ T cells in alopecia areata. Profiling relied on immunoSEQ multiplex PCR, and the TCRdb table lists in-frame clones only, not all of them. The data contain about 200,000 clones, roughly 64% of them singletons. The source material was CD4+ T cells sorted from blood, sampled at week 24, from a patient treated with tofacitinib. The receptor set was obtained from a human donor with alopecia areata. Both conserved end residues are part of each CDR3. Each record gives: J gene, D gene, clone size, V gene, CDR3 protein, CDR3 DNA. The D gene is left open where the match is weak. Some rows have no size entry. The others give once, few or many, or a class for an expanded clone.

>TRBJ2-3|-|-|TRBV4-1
CASSQARWGEGDRPDTQYF
TGCGCCAGCAGCCAAGCGAGGTGGGGGGAAGGCGACCGACCAGATACGCAGTATTTT
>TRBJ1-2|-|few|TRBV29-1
CSVGGGGSGYTF
TGCAGCGTTGGAGGCGGGGGATCTGGCTACACCTTC
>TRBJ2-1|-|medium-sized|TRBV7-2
CASSLAASSYNEQFF
TGTGCCAGCAGCTTAGCAGCTAGCTCCTACAATGAGCAGTTCTTC
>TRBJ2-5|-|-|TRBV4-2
CASSYRGETQYF
TGTGCCAGCAGTTATAGGGGAGAGACCCAGTACTTC
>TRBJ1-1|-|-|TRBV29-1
CSVELTATNTEAFF
TGCAGCGTCGAGTTGACAGCGACTAACACTGAAGCTTTCTTT
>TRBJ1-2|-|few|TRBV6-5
CASRTGTTYGYTF
TGTGCCAGCAGAACTGGGACCACCTATGGCTACACCTTC
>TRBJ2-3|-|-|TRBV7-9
CASSLGVGGPTDTQYF
TGTGCCAGCAGCTTAGGGGTCGGGGGACCGACAGATACGCAGTATTTT
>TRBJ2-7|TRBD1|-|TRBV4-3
CASSPRTGGYEQYF
TGCGCCAGCAGCCCTCGGACAGGGGGCTACGAGCAGTACTTC
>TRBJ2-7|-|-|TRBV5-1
CASSSGFAREQYF
TGCGCCAGCAGTTCAGGGTTCGCGCGCGAGCAGTACTTC
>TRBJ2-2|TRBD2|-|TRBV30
CALTSGRARLGELFF
TGTGCCTTAACTAGCGGGAGAGCTCGTTTAGGGGAGCTGTTTTTT
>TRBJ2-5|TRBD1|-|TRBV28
CASRYRDRGPETQYF
TGTGCCAGCAGATACCGGGACAGGGGGCCAGAGACCCAGTACTTC
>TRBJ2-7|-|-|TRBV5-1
CASRRELRTDTGEQYF
TGCGCCAGCAGACGGGAGCTACGGACAGACACGGGCGAGCAGTACTTC
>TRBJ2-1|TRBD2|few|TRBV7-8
CASSSGTSSYNEQFF
TGTGCCAGCAGCTCCGGGACTAGCAGCTACAATGAGCAGTTCTTC
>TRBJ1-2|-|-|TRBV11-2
CASSTTANYGYTF
TGTGCCAGCAGCACGACAGCTAACTATGGCTACACCTTC
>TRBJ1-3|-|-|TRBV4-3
CASSLLGPPSTGNTIYF
TGCGCCAGCAGCCTACTAGGACCACCGTCGACTGGAAACACCATATATTTT
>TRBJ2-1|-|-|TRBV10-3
CAISQWESDPYNEQFF
TGTGCCATCAGTCAATGGGAGTCGGACCCGTACAATGAGCAGTTCTTC
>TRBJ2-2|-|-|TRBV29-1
CSVGHNTGELFF
TGCAGCGTTGGGCATAACACCGGGGAGCTGTTTTTT
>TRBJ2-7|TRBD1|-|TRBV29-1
CSGGTGLSYEQYF
TGCAGCGGAGGGACAGGGTTGTCCTACGAGCAGTACTTC
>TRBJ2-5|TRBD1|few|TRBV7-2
CASSLGGTGTETQYF
TGTGCCAGCAGCTTAGGAGGGACAGGGACCGAGACCCAGTACTTC
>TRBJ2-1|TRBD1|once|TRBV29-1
CSVPLDRGRNEQFF
TGCAGCGTTCCCCTGGACAGGGGACGGAATGAGCAGTTCTTC
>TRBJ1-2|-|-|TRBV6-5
CASRDRTGQGYTF
TGTGCCAGCAGGGATCGGACGGGTCAGGGCTACACCTTC
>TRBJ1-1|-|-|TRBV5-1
CASSLFETNTEAFF
TGCGCCAGCAGCTTGTTCGAGACGAACACTGAAGCTTTCTTT
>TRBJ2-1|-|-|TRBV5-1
CASSLAPGGNEQFF
TGCGCCAGCAGCTTGGCCCCCGGTGGAAATGAGCAGTTCTTC
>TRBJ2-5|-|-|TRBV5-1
CASSPGDQETQYF
TGCGCCAGCAGTCCGGGGGACCAAGAGACCCAGTACTTC
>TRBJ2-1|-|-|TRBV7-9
CASSLVTGIYNEQFF
TGTGCCAGCAGCTTAGTTACCGGGATCTACAATGAGCAGTTCTTC
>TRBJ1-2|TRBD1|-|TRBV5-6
CASSLGTGPRSYGYTF
TGTGCCAGCAGTCTTGGGACAGGGCCCCGTTCCTATGGCTACACCTTC
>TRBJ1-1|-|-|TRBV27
CASSLPGLEAFF
TGTGCCAGCAGTTTACCCGGCCTTGAAGCTTTCTTT
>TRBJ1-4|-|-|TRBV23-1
CARPEQLHEKLFF
TGCGCCAGGCCGGAACAGTTGCATGAAAAACTGTTTTTT
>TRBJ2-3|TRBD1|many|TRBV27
CASTLWGQGATRTDTQYF
TGTGCCAGCACCCTATGGGGACAGGGGGCGACTAGGACAGATACGCAGTATTTT
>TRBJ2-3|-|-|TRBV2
CASSGDSTDTQYF
TGTGCCAGCTCAGGGGACAGCACAGATACGCAGTATTTT
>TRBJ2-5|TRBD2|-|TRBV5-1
CASSLNSGRKTQYF
TGCGCCAGCAGCTTGAATAGCGGGAGGAAGACCCAGTACTTC
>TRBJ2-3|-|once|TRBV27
CASSRAGEASTDTQYF
TGTGCCAGCAGCCGGGCGGGTGAGGCTAGCACAGATACGCAGTATTTT
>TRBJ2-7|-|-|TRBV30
CAWSVRVGISYEQYF
TGTGCCTGGAGTGTACGGGTCGGAATCTCCTACGAGCAGTACTTC
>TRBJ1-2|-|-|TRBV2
CASSEGSGNGYTF
TGTGCCAGCAGTGAAGGGTCGGGGAATGGCTACACCTTC
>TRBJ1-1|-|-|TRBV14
CASSLTGSDTEAFF
TGTGCCAGCAGCTTGACTGGGTCCGACACTGAAGCTTTCTTT
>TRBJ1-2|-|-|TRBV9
CASSVDSGREGSGYTF
TGTGCCAGCAGCGTAGACTCCGGGAGGGAAGGTAGTGGCTACACCTTC
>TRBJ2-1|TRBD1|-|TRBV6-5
CASSRGGFYNEQFF
TGTGCCAGCAGTCGAGGGGGCTTCTACAATGAGCAGTTCTTC
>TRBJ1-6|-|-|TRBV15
CATSRKLTAGPLHF
TGTGCCACCAGCAGAAAATTGACGGCGGGGCCCCTCCACTTT
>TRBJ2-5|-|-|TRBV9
CASSVGGAGGETQYF
TGTGCCAGCAGCGTAGGGGGCGCGGGTGGCGAGACCCAGTACTTC
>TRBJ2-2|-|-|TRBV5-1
CASSPGTGSANTGELFF
TGCGCCAGCAGCCCGGGAACAGGGAGCGCGAACACCGGGGAGCTGTTTTTT
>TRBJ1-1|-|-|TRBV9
CASSVDPGIGTEAFF
TGTGCCAGCAGCGTAGATCCTGGGATCGGCACTGAAGCTTTCTTT
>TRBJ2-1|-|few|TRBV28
CASSLGNYNEQFF
TGTGCCAGCAGTTTAGGGAACTACAATGAGCAGTTCTTC
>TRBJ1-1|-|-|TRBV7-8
CASSGKQGPFEAFF
TGTGCCAGCAGCGGCAAACAGGGACCATTTGAAGCTTTCTTT
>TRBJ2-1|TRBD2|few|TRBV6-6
CASRPTRGGPRNEQFF
TGTGCCAGCAGGCCGACCCGGGGGGGCCCCCGGAATGAGCAGTTCTTC
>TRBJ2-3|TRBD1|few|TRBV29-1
CSGLDRDPASTDTQYF
TGCAGCGGACTGGACAGGGACCCCGCTAGCACAGATACGCAGTATTTT
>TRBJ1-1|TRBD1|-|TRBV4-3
CASSQGGQGLNTEAFF
TGCGCCAGCAGCCAAGGGGGACAGGGGTTGAACACTGAAGCTTTCTTT
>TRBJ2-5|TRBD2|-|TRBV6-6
CASSSPGGETQYF
TGTGCCAGCAGTTCCCCGGGGGGGGAGACCCAGTACTTC
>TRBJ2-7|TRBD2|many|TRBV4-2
CASSHPLGMAGGPYEQYF
TGTGCCAGCAGCCATCCATTGGGGATGGCGGGGGGGCCCTACGAGCAGTACTTC
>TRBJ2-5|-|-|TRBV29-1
CSVLSVEETQYF
TGCAGCGTTCTCTCGGTCGAAGAGACCCAGTACTTC
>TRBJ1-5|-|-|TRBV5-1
CASSRDGGNQPQHF
TGCGCCAGCAGCCGGGACGGAGGCAATCAGCCCCAGCATTTT
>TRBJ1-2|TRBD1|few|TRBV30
CAWSGTRTGGAYYGYTF
TGTGCCTGGAGTGGCACCCGGACAGGGGGCGCTTACTATGGCTACACCTTC
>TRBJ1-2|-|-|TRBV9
CASSVGRGTSYGYTF
TGTGCCAGCAGCGTAGGTCGGGGAACGAGCTATGGCTACACCTTC
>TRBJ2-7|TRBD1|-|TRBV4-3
CASSQRTGPYEQYF
TGCGCCAGCAGCCAACGGACAGGGCCCTACGAGCAGTACTTC
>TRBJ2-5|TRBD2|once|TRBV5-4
CASSLGLAMETQYF
TGTGCCAGCAGCTTGGGACTAGCGATGGAGACCCAGTACTTC
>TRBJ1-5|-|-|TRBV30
CAWSYLNQPQHF
TGTGCCTGGAGCTATCTGAATCAGCCCCAGCATTTT
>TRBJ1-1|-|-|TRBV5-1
CASSLSSGLENTEAFF
TGCGCCAGCAGCTTGTCATCAGGGCTCGAGAACACTGAAGCTTTCTTT
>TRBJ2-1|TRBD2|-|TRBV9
CASSPSGSTSREQFF
TGTGCCAGCAGCCCAAGCGGGAGTACGTCGAGGGAGCAGTTCTTC
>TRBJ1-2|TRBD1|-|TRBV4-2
CASSQEDRIANYGYTF
TGTGCCAGCAGCCAAGAGGACAGGATTGCTAACTATGGCTACACCTTC
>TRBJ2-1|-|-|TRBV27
CASSLSGGTNEQFF
TGTGCCAGCAGTTTATCGGGGGGTACGAATGAGCAGTTCTTC
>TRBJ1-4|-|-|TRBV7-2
CASQPSGAMNEKLFF
TGTGCCAGCCAGCCAAGTGGGGCAATGAATGAAAAACTGTTTTTT